One TCR beta chain is described in this entry. The CDR3 is made up of 14 amino acids. Per the germline V gene, CDR1 is SGHNT and CDR2 is YYREEE (reference sequence). The germline V and J ends were trimmed by 0 bases and 9 bases, with 13 bases remaining between them. This specimen comes from a study of blood T cell repertoires in COVID-19. On the study more broadly: Italy, Spain and the United States were the sources of the convalescent and acute COVID-19 samples. The analysed material was cDNA or gDNA that came from T cells, B-cell-depleted T cells, or PBMCs.

Authors' analysis steps: The assay estimated nucleated cells by amplifying reference gene primers. Some clones are missing from TCRdb's copy, which holds only in-frame ones; the method was immunoSEQ multiplex PCR. V and J calls and clone size are copied from that table; D and trimming were computed from the DNA. The sample has about 270,000 clones, around 90% seen once. V usage is TRBV5-4 and J usage is TRBJ2-1; weak D call: TRBD1 (5 bases). The TCR comes from a man aged 50-59 years with acute or convalescent COVID-19. Sequences were obtained from peripheral blood. CDR3 in DNA: TGTGCCAGCAGCTTGGAGGGGCTCAGGGCTGAGCAGTTCTTC. This gives the protein CASSLEGLRAEQFF.